Each of the 29 T cell receptor beta chains below was sequenced from the same sample in a study of T cell responses to AZD1222 COVID-19 vaccine (dated by TCRdb to the early 2020s). The method was the immunoSEQ multiplex PCR assay. TCRdb mirrors the immuneACCESS table, restricted to in-frame sequences. Some clones are absent from its copies; in checked studies, under half trace to an unresolved V gene, and the reason for the others is unknown. Recorded for this sample are about 54,000 clones; 80% to 90% of them occurred a single time. Together, the top ten hold 6.9% of the sample. The sample's time point label, in plain terms: about 28 days (+/-7) after the second vaccine dose. The sample consisted of peripheral blood, taken 28 days after the second AZD1222 dose. These TCRs come from an adult who received the AZD1222 COVID-19 vaccine.

The genes are TRBV4-2 and TRBJ2-7; D might be TRBD1 or TRBD2, each matching 6 bases. The germline V and J ends were trimmed by 1 base and 0 bases, with 19 bases remaining between them. Germline CDR1 reads LGHNA; CDR2 reads YNFKEQ. The CDR3 spans 18 residues. CDR3 region: CASSQGSGGGSVSYEQYF. The DNA of the CDR3 is TGTGCCAGCAGCCAAGGTTCTGGAGGGGGATCGGTCTCCTACGAGCAGTACTTC.

The chain carries TRBV7-8 and TRBJ1-3; no definite D call. The CDR3 is made up of 16 amino acids. Germline V CDR1 and CDR2: SGHVS, FQNEAQ. Trimming left V 1 base short and J 0 bases short, with 10 bases between. The CDR3 region has the DNA TGTGCCAGCAGCTTAGGTGGCCTGAGCTCTGGAAACACCATATATTTT. It yields the protein CASSLGGLSSGNTIYF.

The rearrangement uses TRBV28 and TRBJ2-5; D unresolved. The ends were cut back, 2 bases at V and 0 bases at J, with 4 bases in the middle. CDR1 is MDHEN and CDR2 is SYDVKM in the germline V gene. CDR3 length: 13 residues. The CDR3 here is CASSLGYQETQYF. The DNA of the CDR3 is TGTGCCAGCAGTTTAGGGTACCAAGAGACCCAGTACTTC.

The chain uses TRBV5-1 and TRBJ2-5; D is possibly TRBD1 (5 bases). The CDR3 covers 13 residues. V lost 2 bases and J lost 4, with 9 bases in between. Germline CDR1 SGHRS, CDR2 YFSETQ. The CDR3 bases are TGCGCCAGCAGCTTAACCCAGGGAGAGACCCAGTACTTC. This encodes CASSLTQGETQYF.

In its sample, this clone was seen once. V usage is TRBV6-1 and J usage is TRBJ1-6; D is undetermined. The V end was cut by 1 base, the J end by 11 bases, with 12 bases between. This CDR3 is 14 amino acids long. Germline CDR1 MNHNS, CDR2 SASEGT. CDR3 bases: TGTGCCAGCAGTGAAGTGGACGTCGGCGCACCCCTCCACTTT. Protein sequence: CASSEVDVGAPLHF.

The rearrangement uses TRBV19 and TRBJ2-1, with D hard to call. CDR3 length equals 15 residues. V lost 6 bases, J lost 1 base, and 13 bases lay in between. CDR1 is LNHDA, CDR2 SQIVND, per germline (reference sequence). The CDR3 loop reads CASSVIARSYNEQFF. The CDR3 DNA sequence: TGTGCCAGTAGCGTTATAGCCCGTTCCTACAATGAGCAGTTCTTC.

The CDR3 protein is CASSPKGQGDTEAFF. The CDR3 DNA reads TGTGCCAGCAGCCCTAAGGGACAGGGCGACACTGAAGCTTTCTTT. The V and J genes are TRBV7-9 and TRBJ1-1; TRBD1 matches 9 bases. This CDR3 has 15 residues. With V trimmed by 5 bases and J by 3 bases, 7 bases remained unmatched. Germline V gene lookup returns CDR1 SEHNR and CDR2 FQNEAQ (reference sequence).

The gene calls are TRBV3-1 (or the pseudogene TRBV3-2) and TRBJ1-4; D perhaps matches TRBD1 (5 bases). Trimming removed 4 bases at V and 5 bases at J, with 11 bases between. Per the germline V gene, CDR1 is LGHDT and CDR2 is YNNKEL (reference sequence). This CDR3 region has 14 residues. The CDR3, as DNA: TGTGCCAGCAGCCCACTGGACAAGAATGAAAAACTGTTTTTT. Translation gives CASSPLDKNEKLFF.

The chain has TRBV6-1 and TRBJ1-6, with 8 positions matching TRBD1. The CDR3 is 15 residues long. J lost 9 bases, V lost 6 bases, and 10 bases had no gene match. CDR1 is MNHNS, CDR2 SASEGT, per germline. In nucleotides, the CDR3 is TGTGCCAGCAGGATGCAGGGGGCTAGCGGTTCACCCCTCCACTTT. It specifies CASRMQGASGSPLHF.

The chain joins TRBV5-4 to TRBJ2-5; D is possibly TRBD1 (5 bases). This CDR3 is built from 13 residues. The V and J ends lost 0 bases and 7 bases respectively, with 10 bases between them. Germline lookup yields CDR1 SGHNT and CDR2 YYREEE (reference sequence). This CDR3 is CASSLEGTGTQYF. The CDR3 bases are TGTGCCAGCAGCTTGGAAGGCACAGGGACCCAGTACTTC.

CDR3 protein: CASNPSSGASGTQYF. In nucleotides, the CDR3 is TGTGCCAGCAACCCTTCAAGCGGGGCTTCCGGGACCCAGTACTTC. V usage is TRBV28 and J usage is TRBJ2-5, with TRBD2 matching over 7 bases. Germline CDR1 is MDHEN and CDR2 is SYDVKM. The trim removed 7 bases at V and 7 bases at J, leaving 15 bases unmatched. The CDR3 runs 15 residues.

The chain carries TRBV1 and TRBJ1-6. TRBV1 constitutes a pseudogene. This CDR3 has 16 residues. For the CDR3, the DNA is TGCACCAGCAGGAGATACCATGCCTCCTATAATTCACCCCTCCACTTT. This encodes CTSRRYHASYNSPLHF.

The chain's CDR3 is CASSNTLQGAGYTF. As DNA, the CDR3 is TGTGCCAGCTCTAACACGTTACAGGGAGCTGGCTACACCTTC. This chain joins TRBV7-9 and TRBJ1-2, with a possible D match to TRBD1 (6 bases). Germline V lookup: CDR1 SEHNR, CDR2 FQNEAQ (reference sequence). The ends were cut back, 8 bases at V and 7 bases at J, with 20 bases in the middle. This CDR3 has 14 amino acids. The full variable domain, with the rest looked up from reference TRBV7-9 and TRBJ1-2, is DTGVSQNPRHKITKRGQNVTFRCDPISEHNRLYWYRQTLGQGPEFLTYFQNEAQLEKSRLLSDRFSAERPKGSFSTLEIQRTEQGDSAMYLCASSNTLQGAGYTFGSGTRLTVV.

V gene TRBV5-6 combines with J gene TRBJ2-1; D is uncertain. CDR1 is SGHDT and CDR2 is YYEEEE in the germline V gene. Trimming took off 4 bases at V and 6 bases at J, with 17 bases between the two ends. This CDR3 contains 15 residues. CDR3 protein: CASSPAVSPSNEQFF. In nucleotides, the CDR3 is TGTGCCAGCAGCCCTGCAGTCTCCCCATCCAATGAGCAGTTCTTC.

The gene calls are TRBV2 and TRBJ2-5, with D tentatively TRBD1 (6 bases). Trimming removed 7 bases at V and 1 base at J, with 10 bases between. Germline V gives CDR1 SNHLY, CDR2 FYNNEI. The CDR3 length is 13 residues. CDR3 amino acids: CASTPDSQETQYF. The CDR3 DNA reads TGTGCCAGCACCCCGGACAGCCAAGAGACCCAGTACTTC.

The chain combines TRBV9 with TRBJ1-2, with TRBD1 as a possible D gene (5 bases). V lost 3 bases and J 11 bases, leaving 17 bases between the germline ends. Germline CDR1 SGDLS, CDR2 YYNGEE. This CDR3 has 13 residues. The CDR3 sequence: CASSAAGTGAYTF. In DNA form, the CDR3 reads TGTGCCAGCAGCGCGGCAGGCACTGGGGCATACACCTTC.

The chain combines TRBV11-2 with TRBJ2-2, with D perhaps TRBD1 or TRBD2 (5 bases each). V was clipped by 6 bases and J by 7 bases, with 15 bases between them. The CDR3 extends over 14 amino acids. Germline V CDR1 and CDR2: SGHAT, FQNNGV. The CDR3 spells CASSASGQGGELFF. In nucleotides, the CDR3 is TGTGCCAGCAGTGCCTCGGGGCAAGGCGGGGAGCTGTTTTTT.

V and J are TRBV20-1 and TRBJ2-7; 10 positions match TRBD1. The CDR3 length is 17 residues. Germline lookup yields CDR1 DFQATT and CDR2 SNEGSKA (reference sequence). V was clipped by 3 bases and J by 0 bases; unmatched bases: 11. CDR3 DNA sequence: TGCAGTGCTAGTACGGACAGGGGGTCTTTAATCTCCTACGAGCAGTACTTC. This gives the protein CSASTDRGSLISYEQYF.

V is TRBV28 and J is TRBJ1-1, with TRBD1 matching over 7 bases. The germline V gene has CDR1 MDHEN and CDR2 SYDVKM. There are 16 residues in the CDR3. V was clipped by 2 bases and J by 5 bases; unmatched bases: 11. The CDR3 coding sequence is TGTGCCAGCAGTTTAGGAGGGGGCTGGGTGGGGACTGAAGCTTTCTTT. Translating gives CASSLGGGWVGTEAFF.

J is TRBJ2-7 and V is TRBV2, with 10 bases lining up with TRBD2. The germline V gene has CDR1 SNHLY and CDR2 FYNNEI. The CDR3 totals 14 residues. V shed 5 bases, J shed 2 bases, and the junction held 3 bases outside the gene matches. As DNA, the CDR3 is TGTGCCAGCAGTTCTAGCGGGAGTACCTACGAGCAGTACTTC. This codes for CASSSSGSTYEQYF. The entire variable domain, with the rest obtained from reference TRBV2 and TRBJ2-7, is as follows: EPEVTQTPSHQVTQMGQEVILRCVPISNHLYFYWYRQILGQKVEFLVSFYNNEISEKSEIFDDQFSVERPDGSNFTLKIRSTKLEDSAMYFCASSSSGSTYEQYFGPGTRLTVT.

The J gene is TRBJ2-3, the V gene TRBV6-5; D call uncertain. Trimming removed 10 bases from V and 1 base from J, with 15 bases in between. Germline V CDR1 and CDR2: MNHEY, SVGAGI. This CDR3 is 14 amino acids long. CDR3 sequence reads: CATQPHLGTDTQYF. CDR3 in DNA: TGTGCCACCCAACCGCACCTTGGCACAGATACGCAGTATTTT.

This sequence joins TRBV29-1 and TRBJ2-7; 10 bases are shared with TRBD1. The CDR3 is made up of 13 amino acids. V trimming: 3 bases; J trimming: 5 bases; junction bases outside the gene matches: 4. The germline CDR1 and CDR2 sequences are SQVTM and ANQGSEA. The DNA for the CDR3 is TGCAGCGTTGAGGGACAGGGGTCCCACGAGCAGTACTTC. Amino acids: CSVEGQGSHEQYF.

As regards this clone: The same CDR3 can be traced to other DNA sequences in this sample. This chain uses TRBV28 with TRBJ1-2, with a tentative D call TRBD1 (6 bases). From germline, CDR1 is MDHEN and CDR2 SYDVKM. The V end was cut by 4 bases, the J end by 4 bases, with 10 bases between. The CDR3 has 13 residues. In DNA form, the CDR3 reads TGTGCCAGCAGTTCGCTGACAGGCTATGGCTACACCTTC. This encodes CASSSLTGYGYTF.

To note about this clone: This CDR3 is also generated by other DNA sequences in the sample. The gene calls are TRBV10-3 and TRBJ1-2; TRBD1 is a possible D gene (6 bases). V was pared by 0 bases and J by 2 bases, with 7 bases between. The germline V gene encodes CDR1 ENHRY and CDR2 SYGVKD. This CDR3 has 14 amino acids. The CDR3 coding sequence is TGTGCCATCAGTGAGTCTGGACAGAACTATGGCTACACCTTC. Amino acids: CAISESGQNYGYTF.

The chain combines TRBV11-2 with TRBJ1-2; D gene unclear. Per the germline V gene, CDR1 is SGHAT and CDR2 is FQNNGV. V shed 5 bases and J shed 1 base, with 8 bases lying between them. The CDR3 is 13 amino acids. The chain's CDR3 is CASSQGFNYGYTF. CDR3 sequence (DNA): TGTGCCAGCAGCCAAGGATTTAACTATGGCTACACCTTC.

This chain links TRBV7-3 with TRBJ2-5; D is perhaps TRBD1 (5 bases). Deletions cut 2 bases from V and 2 bases from J, with 6 bases between. The V gene's germline CDR1 is SGHTA and CDR2 FQGTGA. The CDR3 contains 13 residues. CDR3 protein: CASSLQGQETQYF. The CDR3 DNA sequence: TGTGCCAGCAGCTTACAGGGACAAGAGACCCAGTACTTC.

The chain is built from TRBV30 and TRBJ1-1; D uncertain. Trimming took off 3 bases at V and 7 bases at J, with 12 bases between the two ends. CDR1 is GTSNPN and CDR2 is SVGIG in the germline V gene (reference sequence). CDR3 size: 12 residues. The CDR3: CAWRLEWSEAFF. DNA for the CDR3: TGTGCCTGGAGGCTCGAATGGAGTGAAGCTTTCTTT.

This clone was counted only a few times. This chain uses TRBV7-2 with TRBJ1-2; D perhaps matches TRBD1 (6 bases). Trimming took off 0 bases at V and 4 bases at J, with 9 bases between the two ends. The germline gives CDR1 SGHTA, CDR2 FQGNSA. The CDR3 is 14 residues long. The CDR3 DNA reads as TGTGCCAGCAGCTTAGCACAGGGCCTCTATGGCTACACCTTC. Translation: CASSLAQGLYGYTF.

The chain links TRBV28 to TRBJ2-5, with D possibly matching TRBD1 (5 bases). The CDR3 length is 11 residues. Per germline, CDR1 MDHEN and CDR2 SYDVKM. CDR3 sequence reads: CAVRTRETQYF. The CDR3 bases are TGTGCAGTCCGGACAAGGGAGACCCAGTACTTC.